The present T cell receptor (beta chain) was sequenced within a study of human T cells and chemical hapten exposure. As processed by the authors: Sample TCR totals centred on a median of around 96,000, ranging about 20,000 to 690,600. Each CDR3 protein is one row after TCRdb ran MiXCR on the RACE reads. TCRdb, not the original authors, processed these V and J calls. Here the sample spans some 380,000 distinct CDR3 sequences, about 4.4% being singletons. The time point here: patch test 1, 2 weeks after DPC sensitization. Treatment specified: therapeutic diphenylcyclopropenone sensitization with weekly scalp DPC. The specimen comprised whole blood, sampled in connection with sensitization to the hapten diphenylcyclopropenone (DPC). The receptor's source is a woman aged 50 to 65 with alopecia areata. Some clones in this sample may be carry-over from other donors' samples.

CDR3 sequence: CASFPVPGTGNGELFF. The DNA for the CDR3 is TGTGCCAGCTTCCCCGTCCCCGGGACAGGGAACGGGGAGCTGTTTTTT. The rearrangement joins TRBV28 to TRBJ2-2, with 9 bases matching TRBD1. Germline loops: CDR1 MDHEN, CDR2 SYDVKM. After removal of 8 bases from V and 7 bases from J, the junction contained 14 bases not matched to a gene. The CDR3 has 16 amino acids. Filled out from reference TRBV28 and TRBJ2-2, the complete variable domain reads DVKVTQSSRYLVKRTGEKVFLECVQDMDHENMFWYRQDPGLGLRLIYFSYDVKMKEKGDIPEGYSVSREKKERFSLILESASTNQTSMYLCASFPVPGTGNGELFFGEGSRLTVL.